These 10 T cell receptor beta chains share one sample of origin, sequenced in a study of T cells after yellow fever vaccination (dated 2019 in TCRdb). The library was built by means of 5' RACE. Instrument on record: Illumina HiSeq 2500. TCRdb ran its own pipeline on the public reads, namely fastp trimming at Q25 and MiXCR clone calling, and kept in-frame beta chains. Rows with one shared CDR3 protein collapse into an entry with the most common genes and DNA. The sample includes some 320,000 distinct CDR3 sequences, with approximately 9% observed a single time. The top ten hold roughly 18% of the sample. Taken with the paper, the label for treatment or condition translates to: live attenuated yellow fever vaccine strain. Source: PBMCs, taken on the day of the first yellow fever vaccination. Receptors were obtained from a man aged 18 to 30 who received the YFV17D yellow fever vaccine.

This clonotype appeared a few times. This chain connects TRBV9 to TRBJ2-1, with 11 bases lining up with TRBD2. This CDR3 is 16 amino acids long. Germline-derived CDR1 and CDR2 are SGDLS and YYNGEE. J gave up 5 bases and V 3 bases, and 7 bases lay outside the gene matches. CDR3 sequence (DNA): TGTGCCAGCAGCGCGAGGCTAGCGGGGGGCCACAATGAGCAGTTCTTC. This encodes CASSARLAGGHNEQFF.

CDR3 region: CSATPIQETQYF. CDR3 sequence (DNA): TGCAGTGCCACCCCGATTCAAGAGACCCAGTACTTC. The rearrangement links TRBV20-1 to TRBJ2-5; D call uncertain. In germline, CDR1 is DFQATT, CDR2 SNEGSKA (reference sequence). The germline V and J ends were trimmed by 6 bases and 2 bases, with 10 bases remaining between them. CDR3 length: 12 amino acids.

This rearrangement joins TRBV30 to TRBJ1-2, with D maybe TRBD1 (6 bases). The V end lost 5 bases, the J end lost 1 base, and 11 bases lay between the germline ends. Germline values: CDR1 GTSNPN, CDR2 SVGIG (reference sequence). The CDR3 sequence is 13 residues long. The CDR3 DNA follows: TGTGCCTGGGGACAGAGAATTAACTATGGCTACACCTTC. It translates to CAWGQRINYGYTF.

This clonotype was observed a few times. The CDR3: CASSEWKNTEAFF. CDR3 coding DNA: TGTGCCAGCAGCGAATGGAAGAACACTGAAGCTTTCTTT. The chain carries TRBV9 and TRBJ1-1; D gene ambiguous. V lost 3 bases and J 1 base, leaving 7 bases between the germline ends. The CDR3 spans 13 residues. Germline CDR1 is SGDLS and CDR2 is YYNGEE.

The gene calls are TRBV7-2 and TRBJ2-2; the D is unclear. Trimming removed 8 bases at V and 5 bases at J, with 15 bases between. The length of the CDR3 is 14 residues. Germline V lookup: CDR1 SGHTA, CDR2 FQGNSA. The CDR3 nucleotides read TGTGCCAGCTTAAAACAAGGTTTTACCGGGGAGCTGTTTTTT. This encodes CASLKQGFTGELFF.

This clonotype was seen a handful of times. The rearrangement uses TRBV7-9 and TRBJ2-1; 9 nucleotides agree with TRBD1. Germline V lookup: CDR1 SEHNR, CDR2 FQNEAQ (reference sequence). The length of the CDR3 is 16 residues. J was trimmed by 4 bases and V by 2 bases; bases with no gene match: 6. In DNA form, the CDR3 reads TGTGCCAGCAGCTTACTCGGGACAGGGTCATACAATGAGCAGTTCTTC. It is translated as CASSLLGTGSYNEQFF.

This clonotype has a handful of counts. The CDR3 DNA sequence: TGTGCCAGCAGCTTGGGACGCGGCCTCCTGCTACAGGAGCAGTACTTC. Its translation is CASSLGRGLLLQEQYF. The J gene is TRBJ2-7, the V gene TRBV7-9; D could derive from TRBD1 or TRBD2 (5 bases each). Germline V gives CDR1 SEHNR, CDR2 FQNEAQ (reference sequence). Trimming removed 3 bases from V and 7 bases from J, with 22 bases in between. The CDR3 is 16 amino acids.

This clonotype came up a few times. The rearrangement uses TRBV7-2 and TRBJ2-3; 7 nucleotides agree with TRBD2. The ends lost 2 bases at V and 4 bases at J; junction bases unmatched: 12. Germline V gene data show CDR1 as SGHTA and CDR2 as FQGNSA. This CDR3 is built from 17 residues. DNA of the CDR3: TGTGCCAGCAGCTTAAGTCATCGGGAACGGGGGGCAGATACGCAGTATTTT. Its translation: CASSLSHRERGADTQYF.

This clonotype was observed a handful of times. The chain joins TRBV10-3 to TRBJ2-3; TRBD1 is a possible D gene (5 bases). The CDR3 runs 13 residues. V lost 7 bases and J lost 8, with 16 bases in between. CDR1 is ENHRY and CDR2 is SYGVKD in the germline V gene. The DNA for the CDR3 is TGTGCCATCACCGGTCGGCAGGGTGGTACGCAGTATTTT. Encoded protein: CAITGRQGGTQYF.

As regards this clonotype: It may be a read error: a sequence one base away is much more abundant. A read error is likely, as this CDR3 ends without the conserved phenylalanine or tryptophan. The rearrangement links TRBV5-1 to TRBJ1-4, with 7 bases identical to TRBD1. The V and J ends lost 3 bases and 5 bases, in that order; junction bases with no gene match: 13. The CDR3 sequence is 17 residues long. Looked up from germline, CDR1 is SGHRS and CDR2 is YFSETQ. The CDR3 DNA reads TGCGCCAGCAGCTCCGGGGCCTCCGACAGGGTGAATGAAAAACTGTTTCTT. Translated: CASSSGASDRVNEKLFL.